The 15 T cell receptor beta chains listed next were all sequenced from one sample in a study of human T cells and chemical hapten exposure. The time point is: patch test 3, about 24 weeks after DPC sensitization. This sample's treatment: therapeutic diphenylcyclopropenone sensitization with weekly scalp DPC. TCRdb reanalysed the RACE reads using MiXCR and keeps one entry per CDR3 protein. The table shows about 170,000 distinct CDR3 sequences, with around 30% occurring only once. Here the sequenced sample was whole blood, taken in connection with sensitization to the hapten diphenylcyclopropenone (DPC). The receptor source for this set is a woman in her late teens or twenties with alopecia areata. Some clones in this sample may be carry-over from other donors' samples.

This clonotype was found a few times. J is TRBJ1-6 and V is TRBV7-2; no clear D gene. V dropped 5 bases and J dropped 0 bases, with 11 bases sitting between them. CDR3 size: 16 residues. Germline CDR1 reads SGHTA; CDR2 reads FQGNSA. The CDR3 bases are TGTGCCAGCAGCGAAACTCGAAGCTCCTATAATTCACCCCTCCACTTT. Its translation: CASSETRSSYNSPLHF.

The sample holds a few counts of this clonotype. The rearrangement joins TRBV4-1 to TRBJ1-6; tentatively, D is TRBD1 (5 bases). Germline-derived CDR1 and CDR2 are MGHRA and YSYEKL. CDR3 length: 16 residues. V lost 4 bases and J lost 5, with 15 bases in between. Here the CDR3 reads CASSPAGGNHNSPLHF. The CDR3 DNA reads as TGCGCCAGCAGCCCGGCTGGGGGAAACCATAATTCACCCCTCCACTTT.

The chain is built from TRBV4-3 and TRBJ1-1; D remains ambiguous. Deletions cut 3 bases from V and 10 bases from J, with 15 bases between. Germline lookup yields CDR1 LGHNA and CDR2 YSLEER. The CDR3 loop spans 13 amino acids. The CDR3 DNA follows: TGCGCCAGCAGCCAGAGGGTCACCGACGCAGCTTTCTTT. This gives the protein CASSQRVTDAAFF.

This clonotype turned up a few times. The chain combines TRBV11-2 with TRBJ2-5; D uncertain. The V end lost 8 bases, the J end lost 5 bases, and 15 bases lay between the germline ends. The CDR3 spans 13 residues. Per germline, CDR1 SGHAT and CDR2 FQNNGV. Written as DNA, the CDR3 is TGTGCCAGCCTTAAGACATCTAAGGAGACCCAGTACTTC. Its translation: CASLKTSKETQYF.

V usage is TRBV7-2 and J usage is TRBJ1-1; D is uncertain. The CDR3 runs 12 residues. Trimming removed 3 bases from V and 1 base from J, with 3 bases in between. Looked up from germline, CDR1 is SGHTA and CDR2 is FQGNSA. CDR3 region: CASSFKNTEAFF. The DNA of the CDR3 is TGTGCCAGCAGCTTTAAGAACACTGAAGCTTTCTTT.

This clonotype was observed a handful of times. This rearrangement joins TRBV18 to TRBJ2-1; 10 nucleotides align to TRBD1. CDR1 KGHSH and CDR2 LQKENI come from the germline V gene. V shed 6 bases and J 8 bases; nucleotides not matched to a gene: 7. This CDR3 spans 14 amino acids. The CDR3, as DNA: TGTGCCAGCTCTGAGACAGGGGGCTCGGATGAGCAGTTCTTC. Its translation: CASSETGGSDEQFF.

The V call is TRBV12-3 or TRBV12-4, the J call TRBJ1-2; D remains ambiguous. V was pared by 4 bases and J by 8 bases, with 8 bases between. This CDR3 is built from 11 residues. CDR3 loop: CASSSGMGYTF. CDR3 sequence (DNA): TGTGCCAGCAGTTCGGGTATGGGCTACACCTTC.

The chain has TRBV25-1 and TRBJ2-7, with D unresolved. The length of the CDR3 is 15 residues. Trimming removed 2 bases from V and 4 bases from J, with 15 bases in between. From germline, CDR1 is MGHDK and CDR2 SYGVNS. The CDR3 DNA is TGTGCCAGCAGTGAAGTCCAGTCAGGAATATACGAGCAGTACTTC. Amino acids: CASSEVQSGIYEQYF.

The CDR3 region is CASSESGRYRTGIYNEQFF. The CDR3 nucleotides are TGTGCCAGCAGTGAATCGGGGAGATACAGGACAGGGATCTACAATGAGCAGTTCTTC. The V and J genes are TRBV2 and TRBJ2-1; TRBD1 agrees at 8 bases. In germline, CDR1 is SNHLY, CDR2 FYNNEI. The CDR3 runs to 19 residues. The V and J ends lost 2 bases and 3 bases, in that order; junction bases with no gene match: 15.

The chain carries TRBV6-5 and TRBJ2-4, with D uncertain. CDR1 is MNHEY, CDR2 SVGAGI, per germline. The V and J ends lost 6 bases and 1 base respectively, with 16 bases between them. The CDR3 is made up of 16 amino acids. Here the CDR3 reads CASSPGRGSAKNIQYF. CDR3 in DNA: TGTGCCAGCAGCCCGGGTCGTGGCAGCGCCAAAAACATTCAGTACTTC.

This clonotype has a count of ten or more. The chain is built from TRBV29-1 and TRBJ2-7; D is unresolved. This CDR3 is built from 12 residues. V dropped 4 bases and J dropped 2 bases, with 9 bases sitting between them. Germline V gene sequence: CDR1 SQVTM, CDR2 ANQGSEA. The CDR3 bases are TGCAGCGTTGCTGCTCTCCCCTACGAGCAGTACTTC. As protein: CSVAALPYEQYF.

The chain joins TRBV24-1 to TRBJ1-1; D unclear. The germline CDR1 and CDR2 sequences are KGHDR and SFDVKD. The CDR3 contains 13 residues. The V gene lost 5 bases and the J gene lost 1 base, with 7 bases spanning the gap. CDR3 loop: CATSARGNTEAFF. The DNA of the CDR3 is TGTGCCACCAGTGCAAGAGGGAACACTGAAGCTTTCTTT.

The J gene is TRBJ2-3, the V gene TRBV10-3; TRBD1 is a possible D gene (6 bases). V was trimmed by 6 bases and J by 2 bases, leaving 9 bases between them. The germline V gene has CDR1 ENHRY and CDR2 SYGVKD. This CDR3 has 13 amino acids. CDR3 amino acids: CAIRPGDTDTQYF. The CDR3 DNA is TGTGCCATCAGGCCAGGGGACACAGATACGCAGTATTTT.

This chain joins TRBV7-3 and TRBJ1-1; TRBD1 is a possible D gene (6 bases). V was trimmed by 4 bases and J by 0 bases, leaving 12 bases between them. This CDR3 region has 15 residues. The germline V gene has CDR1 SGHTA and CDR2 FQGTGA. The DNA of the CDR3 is TGTGCCAGCAGCTCAACAGGGACTTTGAACACTGAAGCTTTCTTT. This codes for CASSSTGTLNTEAFF.

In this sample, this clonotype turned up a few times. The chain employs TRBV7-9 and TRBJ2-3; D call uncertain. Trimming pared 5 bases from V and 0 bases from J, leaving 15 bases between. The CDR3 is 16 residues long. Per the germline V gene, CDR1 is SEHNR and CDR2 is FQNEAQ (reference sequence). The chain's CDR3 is CASSPERLASTDTQYF. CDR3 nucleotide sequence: TGTGCCAGCAGCCCAGAGCGACTGGCTAGCACAGATACGCAGTATTTT.